Described below is a single TCR beta chain sequence and its context. The sample originates from a study of blood T cell repertoires in COVID-19. Study-level information: Acute and convalescent COVID-19 samples came from the United States, Italy and Spain. The cDNA or gDNA used as material had been derived from T cells, B-cell-depleted T cells, or PBMCs.

As processed by the authors: Amplification of reference gene primers was used by the study to estimate nucleated cell counts. The method was immunoSEQ multiplex PCR; TCRdb's version includes in-frame clones alone and lacks a portion of them. V and J calls and clone size come straight from that table; D and trimming were deduced from the DNA. The sample records around 110,000 clones, over 80% being singletons. This CDR3 spans 17 amino acids. V was cut by 5 bases and J by 7 bases, with 21 bases left in between. Germline CDR1 SGHTA, CDR2 FQGNSA. This clonotype was obtained from a woman aged 25-40 years with acute or convalescent COVID-19. Input material: peripheral blood. The rearrangement links TRBV7-2 to TRBJ1-6; weak D call: TRBD1 (6 bases). CDR3 amino acids: CASSAPPQGFGNSPLHF. Here the CDR3 DNA reads TGTGCCAGCAGCGCCCCCCCACAGGGATTCGGAAATTCACCCCTCCACTTT.